A single TCR beta chain is shown here with its context. This CDR3 is built from 14 residues. V lost 7 bases to trimming and J lost 8 bases, with 20 bases between them. Germline loops: CDR1 WSHSY, CDR2 SAAADI. The protocol was immunoSEQ multiplex PCR, while the TCRdb copy is restricted to in-frame clones and leaves out a portion. This table holds about 99,000 clones, roughly 94% found once. The data were taken from a study of OX40 agonist ivuxolimab in advanced cancers. Study-wide background: Each dose-escalation patient presented with hepatocellular carcinoma, melanoma, renal cell or head and neck cancer. Approximately 40% of patients had received prior checkpoint inhibitor therapy.

The sequences come from CD4+ or CD8+ T cells sorted from blood, collected in a trial of the OX40 agonist ivuxolimab. The chain recombines TRBV10-2 with TRBJ1-2; no clear D. This sequence originates from an adult with an advanced solid tumor such as melanoma, head and neck, liver or kidney cancer. CDR3 sequence reads: CASTRDPRAWGYTF. In DNA form, the CDR3 reads TGCGCCAGCACCCGTGACCCTAGGGCCTGGGGCTACACCTTC.